A single sample is the source of the 22 T cell receptor beta chains below, sequenced in a study of T cells after yellow fever vaccination. TCRdb re-analysed the 5' RACE reads in MiXCR, keeping a single row per CDR3 protein. This sample has some 340,000 distinct CDR3 sequences, with about 10% found just once. Specimen: CD4+ T cells sorted from PBMCs, collected 45 days after the yellow fever booster vaccination. The receptors stem from a man between 18 and 29 years old who received the YFV17D yellow fever vaccine.

This clonotype turned up a few times. The chain joins TRBV20-1 to TRBJ2-3, with 8 nucleotides matching TRBD1. Germline V gene lookup returns CDR1 DFQATT and CDR2 SNEGSKA (reference sequence). The trim removed 0 bases at V and 4 bases at J, leaving 6 bases unmatched. CDR3 length: 15 residues. CDR3 region: CSARDSGGMADTQYF. In DNA, the CDR3 is TGCAGTGCTAGAGATTCAGGGGGCATGGCAGATACGCAGTATTTT.

This clonotype was detected a few times. V usage is TRBV4-2 and J usage is TRBJ2-2; the D gene could be TRBD1 or TRBD2 (6 bases each). The CDR3 runs 18 residues. V gave up 0 bases and J gave up 0 bases, with 14 bases separating them. Germline V gene data show CDR1 as LGHNA and CDR2 as YNFKEQ. The DNA for the CDR3 is TGTGCCAGCAGCCAAGACCAGGGGCGGGGCGCGAACACCGGGGAGCTGTTTTTT. Its translation is CASSQDQGRGANTGELFF.

This clonotype was seen more than once but under ten times. The J gene is TRBJ2-1, the V gene TRBV12-5; perhaps D is TRBD1 or TRBD2 (6 bases each). The germline V gene encodes CDR1 LGHNT and CDR2 FRNRAP. V lost 0 bases and J lost 8, with 26 bases in between. The CDR3 is 19 residues long. CDR3 protein: CASGLVLGSMSGGRDEQFF. The DNA for the CDR3 is TGTGCTAGTGGTTTGGTACTAGGGTCGATGTCCGGGGGCCGTGATGAGCAGTTCTTC.

This clonotype was counted between two and nine times. The CDR3 sequence: CASSIPPGTVDTGELFF. The CDR3 nucleotides read TGTGCCAGCAGCATCCCTCCAGGGACAGTCGACACCGGGGAGCTGTTTTTT. The V gene is TRBV4-2, the J gene TRBJ2-2; 7 positions match TRBD1. The trim removed 5 bases at V and 3 bases at J, leaving 12 bases unmatched. CDR1 is LGHNA and CDR2 is YNFKEQ in the germline V gene. This CDR3 has 17 amino acids.

This clonotype was seen a few times. The V and J genes are TRBV3-1 and TRBJ2-3, with 7 bases aligning to TRBD1. This CDR3 region has 13 residues. The germline CDR1 and CDR2 sequences are LGHDT and YNNKEL (reference sequence). Trimming removed 4 bases from V and 8 bases from J; junction bases left unmatched: 6. DNA for the CDR3: TGTGCCAGCAGCCCCCCCCACAGGGGTACGCAGTATTTT. Translation: CASSPPHRGTQYF.

This clonotype was found a few times. The rearrangement joins TRBV27 to TRBJ1-5; D perhaps matches TRBD1 (5 bases). The V and J ends lost 6 bases and 6 bases respectively, with 12 bases between them. The CDR3 extends over 13 amino acids. Germline V gene sequence: CDR1 MNHEY, CDR2 SMNVEV (reference sequence). CDR3 nucleotides: TGTGCCAGCAGACCCACGGGGGTTCAGCCCCAGCATTTT. It yields the protein CASRPTGVQPQHF.

The gene calls are TRBV4-3 and TRBJ1-1; the D is unclear. This CDR3 is 15 amino acids long. Trimming stripped 0 bases from V and 1 base from J, with 9 bases between. Germline V gives CDR1 LGHNA, CDR2 YSLEER. Here the CDR3 reads CASSQDPFGNTEAFF. In DNA, the CDR3 is TGCGCCAGCAGCCAAGATCCGTTTGGGAACACTGAAGCTTTCTTT.

The sample holds a few counts of this clonotype. This rearrangement joins TRBV7-9 to TRBJ2-7; D is tentatively TRBD1 or TRBD2 (5 bases each). Trimming took off 7 bases at V and 0 bases at J, with 13 bases between the two ends. Per the germline V gene, CDR1 is SEHNR and CDR2 is FQNEAQ (reference sequence). The CDR3 loop spans 14 amino acids. Written as DNA, the CDR3 is TGTGCCAGCACCCCGGCAGGGAGCTCCTACGAGCAGTACGTC. This gives the protein CASTPAGSSYEQYV.

This sequence joins TRBV7-2 and TRBJ1-2, with D perhaps TRBD1 (5 bases). CDR3 length equals 13 residues. V was trimmed by 2 bases and J by 7 bases, leaving 11 bases between them. Per the germline V gene, CDR1 is SGHTA and CDR2 is FQGNSA. The CDR3 sequence is CASSLLERGGYTF. The CDR3 coding sequence is TGTGCCAGCAGCTTACTTGAGAGGGGTGGCTACACCTTC.

This clonotype was observed a handful of times. V usage is TRBV2 and J usage is TRBJ2-6, with 8 bases matching TRBD2. The V and J ends lost 6 bases and 7 bases, in that order; junction bases with no gene match: 17. The CDR3 extends over 18 amino acids. CDR1 SNHLY and CDR2 FYNNEI come from the germline V gene. The CDR3: CASRRAGAHYLGANVLTF. The CDR3 region has the DNA TGTGCCAGCAGGCGAGCGGGGGCCCATTATCTTGGAGCCAACGTCCTGACTTTC. The full variable domain, its missing parts supplied by reference TRBV2 and TRBJ2-6, is EPEVTQTPSHQVTQMGQEVILRCVPISNHLYFYWYRQILGQKVEFLVSFYNNEISEKSEIFDDQFSVERPDGSNFTLKIRSTKLEDSAMYFCASRRAGAHYLGANVLTFGAGSRLTVL.

The chain combines TRBV14 with TRBJ2-5; no definite D call. The CDR3 extends over 13 amino acids. The germline V and J ends were trimmed by 1 base and 1 base, with 4 bases remaining between them. The V gene's germline CDR1 is SGHDN and CDR2 FVKESK. Here the CDR3 DNA reads TGTGCCAGCAGCCAAGCGGCCCAAGAGACCCAGTACTTC. Its translation: CASSQAAQETQYF.

This clonotype was detected only a few times. The chain carries TRBV7-2 and TRBJ1-6; D is perhaps TRBD1 (5 bases). V was shortened by 2 bases and J by 9 bases, with 14 bases between the two germline ends. Germline values: CDR1 SGHTA, CDR2 FQGNSA. CDR3 length: 15 residues. This CDR3 reads CASSLFGQGTSPLHF. The CDR3 bases are TGTGCCAGCAGCTTATTCGGTCAGGGAACTTCACCCCTCCACTTT.

V gene TRBV20-1 combines with J gene TRBJ2-7; 7 positions agree with TRBD1. This CDR3 is built from 13 residues. Trimming removed 4 bases from V and 3 bases from J; junction bases left unmatched: 6. Germline V gene lookup returns CDR1 DFQATT and CDR2 SNEGSKA (reference sequence). The CDR3 DNA sequence: TGCAGTGCTACGGGACAGCAATACTACGAGCAGTACTTC. This sequence encodes CSATGQQYYEQYF.

This clonotype was counted a few times. The chain carries TRBV7-2 and TRBJ2-1, with no clear D. The CDR3 consists of 12 residues. V gave up 7 bases and J gave up 8 bases, with 12 bases separating them. Germline V gives CDR1 SGHTA, CDR2 FQGNSA. This CDR3 is CASMKGWDEQFF. DNA of the CDR3: TGTGCCAGCATGAAGGGCTGGGATGAGCAGTTCTTC. The full variable domain, rest sourced from reference TRBV7-2 and TRBJ2-1, is GAGVSQSPSNKVTEKGKDVELRCDPISGHTALYWYRQSLGQGLEFLIYFQGNSAPDKSGLPSDRFSAERTGGSVSTLTIQRTQQEDSAVYLCASMKGWDEQFFGPGTRLTVL.

This clonotype came up many times. V is TRBV29-1 and J is TRBJ2-6, with D uncertain. This CDR3 is built from 14 residues. Germline CDR1 reads SQVTM; CDR2 reads ANQGSEA. Trimming shortened V by 6 bases and J by 0 bases, and 9 bases separated the two germline ends. For the CDR3, the DNA is TGCAGCGTCCGAGCAGGCTCTGGGGCCAACGTCCTGACTTTC. Encoded protein: CSVRAGSGANVLTF. Variable domain in full (rest from reference TRBV29-1 and TRBJ2-6): SAVISQKPSRDICQRGTSLTIQCQVDSQVTMMFWYRQQPGQSLTLIATANQGSEATYESGFVIDKFPISRPNLTFSTLTVSNMSPEDSSIYLCSVRAGSGANVLTFGAGSRLTVL.

This clonotype is a singleton in its sample. The V and J genes are TRBV20-1 and TRBJ1-2; D gene ambiguous. V lost 6 bases and J lost 7, with 21 bases in between. Germline V gene sequence: CDR1 DFQATT, CDR2 SNEGSKA (reference sequence). The CDR3 consists of 14 residues. The CDR3 bases are TGCAGTGCGGGAATCCCGGGCGTAAATGGTGGCTACACCTTC. The encoded protein is CSAGIPGVNGGYTF.

This clonotype was picked up one time. The chain is built from TRBV6-5 and TRBJ1-3, with TRBD1 matching 8 bases. The CDR3 is 16 residues long. The germline gives CDR1 MNHEY, CDR2 SVGAGI. V was clipped by 7 bases and J by 0 bases; unmatched bases: 8. CDR3 in amino acids: CASTAGQGLSGNTIYF. The DNA of the CDR3 is TGTGCCAGCACCGCAGGACAGGGCCTCTCTGGAAACACCATATATTTT.

The table lists this clonotype with a few counts. V gene TRBV4-1 combines with J gene TRBJ1-5; TRBD1 agrees at 8 bases. Germline assignment: CDR1 MGHRA and CDR2 YSYEKL. Germline trimming cut 4 bases from V and 5 bases from J; bases unmatched to any gene: 4. This CDR3 is built from 14 residues. The CDR3 here is CASSPTGGDQPQHF. The CDR3, as DNA: TGCGCCAGCAGCCCTACAGGGGGGGATCAGCCCCAGCATTTT.

This clonotype was detected only a few times. This rearrangement joins TRBV7-3 to TRBJ1-2; 8 bases fit TRBD1. This CDR3 has 15 residues. Germline values: CDR1 SGHTA, CDR2 FQGTGA. The junction had 8 bases not matched to a gene; V was cut back by 0 bases and J by 8 bases. DNA of the CDR3: TGTGCCAGCAGCTTAACCAGGACAGGGAGAGGCGGCTACACCTTC. This translates into CASSLTRTGRGGYTF.

V and J are TRBV24-1 and TRBJ2-5; D gene unclear. The CDR3 has 11 residues. Trimming removed 9 bases from V and 3 bases from J, with 7 bases in between. Germline assignment: CDR1 KGHDR and CDR2 SFDVKD. In nucleotides, the CDR3 is TGTGCCACCGCCGGAGAAGAGACCCAGTACTTC. Amino acid sequence: CATAGEETQYF.

There are a few counts of this clonotype. V usage is TRBV18 and J usage is TRBJ1-1; 7 nucleotides line up with TRBD1. V was pared by 3 bases and J by 7 bases, with 2 bases of the junction left unmatched. The length of the CDR3 is 12 residues. From germline, CDR1 is KGHSH and CDR2 LQKENI. CDR3 nucleotide sequence: TGTGCCAGCTCACCGCAGGGGGTTGAAGCTTTCTTT. This gives the protein CASSPQGVEAFF. The full variable domain, in which reference TRBV18 and TRBJ1-1 provide the parts outside the CDR3, is NAGVMQNPRHLVRRRGQEARLRCSPMKGHSHVYWYRQLPEEGLKFMVYLQKENIIDESGMPKERFSAEFPKEGPSILRIQQVVRGDSAAYFCASSPQGVEAFFGQGTRLTVV.

This clonotype was recorded a few times. This sequence joins TRBV9 and TRBJ2-3, with TRBD2 matching 7 bases. This CDR3 contains 16 residues. Per the germline V gene, CDR1 is SGDLS and CDR2 is YYNGEE. Unmatched junction bases numbered 10, after V lost 1 base and J lost 5 bases. In DNA, the CDR3 is TGTGCCAGCAGCGTACCTAAGCGGGGTGGAAAAGATACGCAGTATTTT. This sequence encodes CASSVPKRGGKDTQYF.